The next 9 T cell receptor beta chains were all read from a single sample in a study of cytomegalovirus exposure and HLA in healthy donors. PCR used 60 Vbeta primers and 13 Jbeta primers. The method was immunoSEQ multiplex PCR; TCRdb's version includes in-frame clones alone and lacks a portion of them. The table has 200,000 to 250,000 clones, over 60% seen once. Material for sequencing was PBMCs. Receptors were obtained from a man aged 18 to 35 in good health and CMV-seronegative.

The rearrangement joins TRBV7-3 to TRBJ2-3; no reliable D call. Trimming shortened V by 5 bases and J by 0 bases, and 12 bases separated the two germline ends. The CDR3 has 15 residues. Germline-derived CDR1 and CDR2 are SGHTA and FQGTGA. The CDR3 loop reads CASSLDGSSTDTQYF. CDR3 in DNA: TGTGCCAGCAGCCTAGACGGGTCTAGCACAGATACGCAGTATTTT.

As regards this clone: The junction does not match germline at one end; this may be a read error. The rearrangement uses TRBV5-6 and TRBJ1-2; a weak D match, TRBD1 (5 bases). Germline-derived CDR1 and CDR2 are SGHDT and YYEEEE. The CDR3 has 13 residues. CDR3 sequence reads: CASSPGGSDEIRF. CDR3 bases: TGTGCCAGCAGCCCTGGGGGGTCGGACGAAATTCGATTC.

The V call is TRBV20-1, the J call TRBJ1-1; D is ambiguous. The CDR3 extends over 11 amino acids. Germline lookup yields CDR1 DFQATT and CDR2 SNEGSKA (reference sequence). With 6 bases removed from V and 0 bases from J, the gap between germline ends came to 5 bases. CDR3 sequence: CSAELNTEAFF. CDR3 in DNA: TGCAGTGCGGAGCTGAACACTGAAGCTTTCTTT.

The chain recombines TRBV5-6 with TRBJ2-1; 13 positions match TRBD2. The germline gives CDR1 SGHDT, CDR2 YYEEEE. With 4 bases clipped from V and 4 bases from J, the junction kept 5 bases outside the gene matches. CDR3 length equals 16 residues. The CDR3 nucleotides read TGTGCCAGCAGCGAAGAGGGACTAGCGGGATACAATGAGCAGTTCTTC. The encoded protein is CASSEEGLAGYNEQFF. The whole variable domain, remainder taken from reference TRBV5-6 and TRBJ2-1, is DAGVTQSPTHLIKTRGQQVTLRCSPKSGHDTVSWYQQALGQGPQFIFQYYEEEERQRGNFPDRFSGHQFPNYSSELNVNALLLGDSALYLCASSEEGLAGYNEQFFGPGTRLTVL.

CDR3 in amino acids: CASSGTSGGYEQYF. The CDR3 DNA is TGTGCCAGCAGCGGGACTAGCGGGGGCTACGAGCAGTACTTC. The rearrangement uses TRBV2 and TRBJ2-7; 14 nucleotides line up with TRBD2. The CDR3 has 14 residues. In germline, CDR1 is SNHLY, CDR2 FYNNEI. The V gene end was trimmed by 6 bases and the J gene end by 3 bases; junction bases not matched to a gene: 1.

This clone was detected only once. V and J are TRBV28 and TRBJ1-1; D uncertain. The V gene's germline CDR1 is MDHEN and CDR2 SYDVKM. Trimming took off 3 bases at V and 4 bases at J, with 12 bases between the two ends. This CDR3 has 14 amino acids. The CDR3 coding sequence is TGTGCCAGCAGTTTCAATCGGGTACTCACTGAAGCTTTCTTT. Its protein is CASSFNRVLTEAFF.

The genes are TRBV6-1 and TRBJ2-3, with TRBD1 matching over 7 bases. The CDR3 length is 13 residues. Germline V CDR1 and CDR2: MNHNS, SASEGT. The trim removed 11 bases at V and 6 bases at J, leaving 11 bases unmatched. The CDR3 DNA is TGTGCCGCGCGGAGTCTGGACAGGGATACGCAGTATTTT. Translation: CAARSLDRDTQYF.

This chain joins TRBV18 and TRBJ2-3; D perhaps matches TRBD1 (5 bases). The germline V and J ends were trimmed by 6 bases and 0 bases, with 10 bases remaining between them. CDR1 and CDR2 from the germline V gene are KGHSH and LQKENI. The CDR3 covers 14 residues. Here the CDR3 reads CASSPDSSTDTQYF. CDR3 bases: TGTGCCAGCTCCCCCGACAGCAGCACAGATACGCAGTATTTT.

This clone was picked up a small number of times. The chain is built from TRBV6-1 and TRBJ2-3, with 9 bases lining up with TRBD2. With 1 base clipped from V and 2 bases from J, the junction kept 4 bases outside the gene matches. Germline V gives CDR1 MNHNS, CDR2 SASEGT. The CDR3 length is 16 residues. The CDR3 sequence: CASSEGLAELTDTQYF. CDR3 DNA: TGTGCCAGCAGTGAAGGACTAGCGGAACTCACAGATACGCAGTATTTT.